The 2 T cell receptor beta chains below were found in one sample sequenced in a study of read filtering for tumor transcriptome and immune sequencing. This library used around 400 ng RNA and molecular barcoded adaptors spanning alpha/delta and beta/gamma chains. MiXCR was run by TCRdb on the reads, yielding one entry per CDR3 protein. This sample has some 46,000 distinct CDR3 sequences, with about 12% found just once. The specimen sequenced was a population of CD138-negative cells sorted from bone marrow. Receptors originate from a donor at least 40 years old with multiple myeloma.

Many counts were recorded for this clonotype. The chain joins TRBV5-1 to TRBJ2-2, with TRBD2 matching 7 bases. This CDR3 spans 15 amino acids. Trimming removed 0 bases from V and 4 bases from J; junction bases left unmatched: 3. Germline CDR1 and CDR2: SGHRS and YFSETQ. CDR3 in DNA: TGCGCCAGCAGCTTGGGGGACTATGGCACCGGGGAGCTGTTTTTT. Protein product: CASSLGDYGTGELFF.

This clonotype was observed many times. The CDR3 DNA reads as TGTGCCAGCAAATCGACAGGGGCCTACGGGACTAGCGGGAGCTATGAGCAGTTCTTC. Translated, it gives CASKSTGAYGTSGSYEQFF. The chain recombines TRBV7-8 with TRBJ2-1; TRBD2 matches 14 bases. The CDR3 totals 19 residues. Germline CDR1 SGHVS, CDR2 FQNEAQ. The trim removed 7 bases at V and 8 bases at J, leaving 19 bases unmatched.